This T cell receptor beta chain is from a study of blood T cells in healthy people across ages. Study-wide results and caveats: It was not known whether donors were CMV positive (a possible confounder of expanded clonotype changes).

In this sample, this clonotype turned up many times. Its antigen is still unknown. CDR1 is SQVTM and CDR2 is ANQGSEA in the germline V gene. The trim removed 3 bases at V and 4 bases at J, leaving 6 bases unmatched. This CDR3 contains 15 residues. PCR was performed a second time for 7 to 11 cycles using a sample-barcoded 5' primer and a J-beta primer mix. TCRdb re-called the 5' RACE reads with MiXCR, one entry per CDR3 protein. This sample has some 1.5 million distinct CDR3 sequences, with approximately 28% found just once. The sample taken for sequencing was blood. This clonotype was sampled from a woman aged 25 to 45 in good health. This chain uses TRBV29-1 with TRBJ2-6; 7 bases line up with TRBD1. Written as DNA, the CDR3 is TGCAGCGTTGAGGATCCGGGACAGGGGGCCAACGTCCTGACTTTC. Its translation: CSVEDPGQGANVLTF.